These T cell receptor beta chains were read from a single sample in a study of low-dose radiotherapy and immunotherapy resistance in tumors. TCRdb recomputed calls from the reads with MiXCR, one row per CDR3 protein. The sample gives 50,000 or so distinct CDR3 sequences, 20% to 25% of which show up once; around 7% is in the top ten. The sample here was PBMCs, taken after low-dose radiotherapy plus immunotherapy. All receptors derive from a male donor with prostate cancer. Both conserved end residues are part of each CDR3. D genes are given only for firm matches. A row's size may be missing; if present it is once, few, many or a size class.

abundance: many
v_gene: TRBV30
d_gene: TRBD1
j_gene: TRBJ1-1
CDR3nt: TGTGCCTGGAGTGTCGGGACAGGGGGTTTTGAAGCTTTCTTT
CDR3aa: CAWSVGTGGFEAFF

abundance: medium-sized
v_gene: TRBV5-5
d_gene: TRBD1
j_gene: TRBJ1-5
CDR3nt: TGTGCCAGCAGCCCGGACAGGGCACGTCTCGGTCAGCCCCAGCATTTT
CDR3aa: CASSPDRARLGQPQHF

abundance: many
v_gene: TRBV7-2
d_gene: NA
j_gene: TRBJ2-5
CDR3nt: TGTGCCAGCAGCTCAGGGGGGCAAGAGACCCAGTACTTC
CDR3aa: CASSSGGQETQYF

abundance: many
v_gene: TRBV10-3
d_gene: TRBD1
j_gene: TRBJ2-1
CDR3nt: TGTGCCATCAGTGGGTCGGGACAGGGTAGCGACAATGAGCAGTTCTTC
CDR3aa: CAISGSGQGSDNEQFF

abundance: many
v_gene: TRBV27
d_gene: TRBD1
j_gene: TRBJ1-2
CDR3nt: TGTGCCAGCAGTTTACTGGGGACAGCCCACTATGGCTACACCTTC
CDR3aa: CASSLLGTAHYGYTF

abundance: many
v_gene: TRBV9
d_gene: TRBD2
j_gene: TRBJ2-2
CDR3nt: TGTGCCAGCAGCTTCCGACTAGCGGGAGACACCGGGGAGCTGTTTTTT
CDR3aa: CASSFRLAGDTGELFF

abundance: many
v_gene: TRBV5-1
d_gene: NA
j_gene: TRBJ2-3
CDR3nt: TGCGCCAGCAGCTTGCAGGATGTTCCGGATACGCAGTATTTT
CDR3aa: CASSLQDVPDTQYF

abundance: many
v_gene: TRBV5-1
d_gene: NA
j_gene: TRBJ2-3
CDR3nt: TGCGCCAGCAGTTCCCTACCCACAGATACGCAGTATTTT
CDR3aa: CASSSLPTDTQYF

abundance: many
v_gene: TRBV6-6
d_gene: NA
j_gene: TRBJ1-1
CDR3nt: TGTGCCAGCAGTGATCCAGGTTTGGGTGTAACTGAAGCTTTCTTT
CDR3aa: CASSDPGLGVTEAFF

abundance: many
v_gene: TRBV27
d_gene: TRBD1
j_gene: TRBJ1-2
CDR3nt: TGTGCCAGCAGTCCTACCTGGACAGGCGCCTATGGCTACACCTTC
CDR3aa: CASSPTWTGAYGYTF

abundance: NA
v_gene: TRBV3-1
d_gene: TRBD1
j_gene: TRBJ1-1
CDR3nt: TGTGCCAGCAACGGACAGGGAGGCGCTTTCTTT
CDR3aa: CASNGQGGAFF

abundance: NA
v_gene: TRBV12-3/TRBV12-4
d_gene: NA
j_gene: TRBJ2-3
CDR3nt: TGTGCCAGCGGAAGGTTCACAGATACGCAGTATTTT
CDR3aa: CASGRFTDTQYF

abundance: NA
v_gene: TRBV27
d_gene: TRBD1
j_gene: TRBJ2-7
CDR3nt: TGTGCCAGCAGTCCACTGGGACAGTGGTCCGAGCAGTACTTC
CDR3aa: CASSPLGQWSEQYF

abundance: many
v_gene: TRBV5-5
d_gene: NA
j_gene: TRBJ1-1
CDR3nt: TGTGCCAGCAGCTTTGGGGGGGGATCGAACACTGAAGCTTTCTTT
CDR3aa: CASSFGGGSNTEAFF

abundance: NA
v_gene: TRBV6-2/TRBV6-3
d_gene: TRBD1
j_gene: TRBJ1-2
CDR3nt: TGTGCCAGCACCGCAGGGGGCTATGGCTACACCTTC
CDR3aa: CASTAGGYGYTF

abundance: few
v_gene: TRBV4-1
d_gene: NA
j_gene: TRBJ2-7
CDR3nt: TGCGCCAGCAGTGCATCCAAAGCCTACGAGCAGTACTTC
CDR3aa: CASSASKAYEQYF

abundance: many
v_gene: TRBV6-2/TRBV6-3
d_gene: NA
j_gene: TRBJ1-4
CDR3nt: TGTGCCAGCGAAGATTCGGAAAAACTGTTTTTT
CDR3aa: CASEDSEKLFF

abundance: many
v_gene: TRBV25-1
d_gene: NA
j_gene: TRBJ2-7
CDR3nt: TGTGCCAGCAGTAAACCGGGGTCAACCTTTTACGAGCAGTACTTC
CDR3aa: CASSKPGSTFYEQYF

abundance: NA
v_gene: TRBV7-9
d_gene: TRBD2
j_gene: TRBJ2-7
CDR3nt: TGTGCCAGCAGCGCTAGCGGGGGTTGGGCCTACGAGCAGTACTTC
CDR3aa: CASSASGGWAYEQYF

abundance: many
v_gene: TRBV6-2/TRBV6-3
d_gene: NA
j_gene: TRBJ2-3
CDR3nt: TGTGCCAGCAGTTTTCGTCGGATGGCAGATACGCAGTATTTT
CDR3aa: CASSFRRMADTQYF

abundance: once
v_gene: TRBV18
d_gene: NA
j_gene: TRBJ2-1
CDR3nt: TGTGCCAGCTCACCCGGTTCGAGCTACTACAATGAGCAGTTCTTC
CDR3aa: CASSPGSSYYNEQFF

abundance: many
v_gene: TRBV28
d_gene: NA
j_gene: TRBJ1-1
CDR3nt: TGTGCCAGCAGCTCCCTTGAGGCTTCGGGGGAGATGGGAACTGAAGCTTTCTTT
CDR3aa: CASSSLEASGEMGTEAFF

abundance: many
v_gene: TRBV28
d_gene: NA
j_gene: TRBJ1-1
CDR3nt: TGTGCCAGCAGCCCGAGTCCCCGAAACACTGAAGCTTTCTTT
CDR3aa: CASSPSPRNTEAFF

abundance: many
v_gene: TRBV2
d_gene: NA
j_gene: TRBJ1-5
CDR3nt: TGTGCCAGCAGTCCCGACAATCAGCCCCAGCATTTT
CDR3aa: CASSPDNQPQHF

abundance: many
v_gene: TRBV7-2
d_gene: NA
j_gene: TRBJ2-5
CDR3nt: TGTGCCAGCAGCTTCCTAGCTCAAGAGACCCAGTACTTC
CDR3aa: CASSFLAQETQYF

abundance: many
v_gene: TRBV7-9
d_gene: NA
j_gene: TRBJ2-7
CDR3nt: TGTGCCAGCAGCCCGCTACGGGACACCAAATGGTACGAGCAGTACTTC
CDR3aa: CASSPLRDTKWYEQYF

abundance: many
v_gene: TRBV29-1
d_gene: TRBD1
j_gene: TRBJ1-1
CDR3nt: TGCAGCGCCACAGGGGGTGGGACTGAAGCTTTCTTT
CDR3aa: CSATGGGTEAFF

abundance: many
v_gene: TRBV11-2
d_gene: NA
j_gene: TRBJ1-1
CDR3nt: TGTGCCAGCAGCTTCTATGAGGGTGAAGCTTTCTTT
CDR3aa: CASSFYEGEAFF

abundance: many
v_gene: TRBV4-1
d_gene: TRBD2
j_gene: TRBJ2-5
CDR3nt: TGCGCCAGCAGCCGGGGACTAGCGGGGCAGACTTCCCAAGAGACCCAGTACTTC
CDR3aa: CASSRGLAGQTSQETQYF

abundance: many
v_gene: TRBV5-6
d_gene: TRBD2
j_gene: TRBJ2-1
CDR3nt: TGTGCCAGCAGTCAGCCCCTAGCGGGGTGGAATGAGCAGTTCTTC
CDR3aa: CASSQPLAGWNEQFF

abundance: many
v_gene: TRBV30
d_gene: NA
j_gene: TRBJ1-1
CDR3nt: TGTGCCTGGAGTGTCGTTTTGGGACGGAACACTGAAGCTTTCTTT
CDR3aa: CAWSVVLGRNTEAFF

abundance: NA
v_gene: TRBV18
d_gene: NA
j_gene: TRBJ1-6
CDR3nt: TGTGCCAGCTCACCAGGGGCGGATTCACCCCTCCACTTT
CDR3aa: CASSPGADSPLHF

abundance: NA
v_gene: TRBV4-3
d_gene: NA
j_gene: TRBJ2-3
CDR3nt: TGCGCCAGCAGCCAAGAGGGTAGGGCCACAGATACGCAGTATTTT
CDR3aa: CASSQEGRATDTQYF

abundance: many
v_gene: TRBV20-1
d_gene: NA
j_gene: TRBJ1-4
CDR3nt: TGCAGTGCTTTTTGGCAGTTAAATGAAAAACTGTTTTTT
CDR3aa: CSAFWQLNEKLFF

abundance: many
v_gene: TRBV28
d_gene: NA
j_gene: TRBJ1-5
CDR3nt: TGTGCCAGCAGTTATGGGTCAGGGCCTTTAATTTATCAGCCCCAGCATTTT
CDR3aa: CASSYGSGPLIYQPQHF

abundance: many
v_gene: TRBV12-3/TRBV12-4
d_gene: TRBD1
j_gene: TRBJ1-1
CDR3nt: TGTGCCAGCAGTTTTGGGACAGACAGCGAAGCTTTCTTT
CDR3aa: CASSFGTDSEAFF

abundance: many
v_gene: TRBV7-9
d_gene: NA
j_gene: TRBJ2-5
CDR3nt: TGTGCCAGCAGCACGACTTACCAAGAGACCCAGTACTTC
CDR3aa: CASSTTYQETQYF

abundance: many
v_gene: TRBV28
d_gene: TRBD1
j_gene: TRBJ2-7
CDR3nt: TGTGCCAGCTTAGGACAGGGGGGCGACGAGCAGTACTTC
CDR3aa: CASLGQGGDEQYF

abundance: NA
v_gene: TRBV12-3/TRBV12-4
d_gene: NA
j_gene: TRBJ1-2
CDR3nt: TGTGCCAGCAGTTTACCGGCCGGGGGCTACACCTTC
CDR3aa: CASSLPAGGYTF

abundance: many
v_gene: TRBV7-8
d_gene: NA
j_gene: TRBJ2-3
CDR3nt: TGTGCCAGCAGCTTAATTCCGGGGGGCGCTAGCACAGATACGCAGTATTTT
CDR3aa: CASSLIPGGASTDTQYF

abundance: many
v_gene: TRBV30
d_gene: TRBD1
j_gene: TRBJ1-1
CDR3nt: TGTGCCTGGAGAGAACGGACAGGGGCGAACACTGAAGCTTTCTTT
CDR3aa: CAWRERTGANTEAFF

abundance: few
v_gene: TRBV9
d_gene: TRBD2
j_gene: TRBJ2-1
CDR3nt: TGTGCCAGCAGCGTAGTGAGTGTGCCTAGCGGGGGCTACAATGAGCAGTTCTTC
CDR3aa: CASSVVSVPSGGYNEQFF

abundance: many
v_gene: TRBV6-2/TRBV6-3
d_gene: NA
j_gene: TRBJ1-3
CDR3nt: TGTGCCAGCTTTAGGACGGAGAGAAACACCATATATTTT
CDR3aa: CASFRTERNTIYF

abundance: many
v_gene: TRBV12-5
d_gene: TRBD1
j_gene: TRBJ2-7
CDR3nt: TGTGCTAGTGGTTTGGTTAGACAGGGAGACGAGCAGTACTTC
CDR3aa: CASGLVRQGDEQYF

abundance: many
v_gene: TRBV3-1
d_gene: NA
j_gene: TRBJ2-2
CDR3nt: TGTGCCAGCAGCCACACAGGAACGAACACCGGGGAGCTGTTTTTT
CDR3aa: CASSHTGTNTGELFF

abundance: many
v_gene: TRBV5-1
d_gene: NA
j_gene: TRBJ2-1
CDR3nt: TGCGCCAGCAGCTTTTATCCGGCATCCTACAATGAGCAGTTCTTC
CDR3aa: CASSFYPASYNEQFF

abundance: many
v_gene: TRBV6-2/TRBV6-3
d_gene: NA
j_gene: TRBJ2-5
CDR3nt: TGTGCCAGCAGTTACGGGGGCGTAGAGACCCAGTACTTC
CDR3aa: CASSYGGVETQYF

abundance: NA
v_gene: TRBV24-1
d_gene: NA
j_gene: TRBJ1-5
CDR3nt: TGTGCCACCAGTGATTTATCTAGCAATCAGCCCCAGCATTTT
CDR3aa: CATSDLSSNQPQHF

abundance: many
v_gene: TRBV6-2/TRBV6-3
d_gene: NA
j_gene: TRBJ2-1
CDR3nt: TGTGCCAGCAGTTACGGGGAGGGGGGCAATGAGCAGTTCTTC
CDR3aa: CASSYGEGGNEQFF

abundance: NA
v_gene: TRBV7-8
d_gene: TRBD1
j_gene: TRBJ2-7
CDR3nt: TGTGCCAGCAGCTACACTCCGGACAGGTCCAGTTACGAGCAGTACTTC
CDR3aa: CASSYTPDRSSYEQYF

abundance: many
v_gene: TRBV4-1
d_gene: NA
j_gene: TRBJ1-5
CDR3nt: TGCGCCAGCAGCCAAGAGTCGGGAGGGAGCAATCAGCCCCAGCATTTT
CDR3aa: CASSQESGGSNQPQHF

abundance: many
v_gene: TRBV7-8
d_gene: NA
j_gene: TRBJ1-5
CDR3nt: TGTGCCAGCAGCTTAGAGCGGGCAGGTCAGCCCCAGCATTTT
CDR3aa: CASSLERAGQPQHF

abundance: many
v_gene: TRBV20-1
d_gene: NA
j_gene: TRBJ1-1
CDR3nt: TGCAGTGCTAGAGATGGCCCCGGACAGAAAGCTTTCTTT
CDR3aa: CSARDGPGQKAFF